The clone carrying this T cell receptor (beta chain) was detected many times. Molecular barcoded adaptors covering alpha/delta and beta/gamma chains were used on 400 ng RNA. TCRdb reprocessed the reads via MiXCR and lists one record per CDR3 protein. The sample holds about 130,000 distinct CDR3 sequences, over 10% seen once. This specimen belongs to a study of read filtering for tumor transcriptome and immune sequencing. Background on the study: Among patients, some 17 were male and about 15 female, aged roughly 45 to 85 (mean around 68).

The CDR3 is 15 amino acids. Losses at the gene ends were 6 bases for V and 5 bases for J; bases not matched to a gene: 5. The receptor was isolated from a donor at least 40 years old with multiple myeloma. V and J are TRBV12-3 or TRBV12-4 and TRBJ2-1; 12 bases are a match to TRBD2. The sample comprised a population of CD138-negative cells sorted from bone marrow. CDR3 region: CASRTSGGLNNEQFF. CDR3 coding DNA: TGTGCCAGCAGAACTAGCGGGGGGCTTAACAATGAGCAGTTCTTC.